What follows are 17 T cell receptor beta chains derived from one specimen sequenced in a study of CD8 T cells in Susac syndrome. cDNA came from around 0.54 to 1 ug RNA primed by random hexamers. MiXCR, applied by TCRdb to the immunoSEQ multiplex PCR reads, yields one record per CDR3 protein. This table has 150,000 to 200,000 distinct CDR3 sequences, approximately 96% appearing once. The sample comprised CD4+ T cells from PBMCs. The receptors here all came from a human donor in good health.

The V gene is TRBV20-1, the J gene TRBJ1-2; 9 nucleotides align to TRBD1. This CDR3 is 16 amino acids long. The V and J ends lost 0 bases and 2 bases, in that order; junction bases with no gene match: 7. Germline V gene sequence: CDR1 DFQATT, CDR2 SNEGSKA (reference sequence). CDR3 amino acids: CSARDSRQGGNYGYTF. The CDR3 DNA sequence: TGCAGTGCTAGAGATAGCAGACAGGGGGGAAACTATGGCTACACCTTC.

The genes are TRBV29-1 and TRBJ2-1; 9 bases are a match to TRBD2. The CDR3 has 17 amino acids. Germline CDR1 and CDR2: SQVTM and ANQGSEA. The V segment lost 2 bases and the J segment 1 base; nucleotides outside the gene matches: 9. CDR3 sequence (DNA): TGCAGCGTTGAACCTTGGACTAGCGCCCGGTCCTACAATGAGCAGTTCTTC. This translates into CSVEPWTSARSYNEQFF.

As DNA, the CDR3 is TGCAGCGTGGCCCCAGGGGCCTCCTACAATGAGCAGTTCTTC. Residues: CSVAPGASYNEQFF. This chain connects TRBV29-1 to TRBJ2-1; D is perhaps TRBD1 (6 bases). Trimming cost V 6 bases and J 0 bases, with 12 bases left between them. This CDR3 is 14 amino acids long. CDR1 and CDR2 (germline): SQVTM, ANQGSEA.

This chain joins TRBV6-2 or TRBV6-3 and TRBJ2-7; 7 bases are a match to TRBD1. Losses at the gene ends were 2 bases for V and 12 bases for J; bases not matched to a gene: 7. Germline CDR1 MNHEY, CDR2 SVGEGT. The CDR3 runs 12 residues. CDR3 coding DNA: TGTGCCAGCAGTTACCCCGCACAGGGGTGGTACTTC. This translates into CASSYPAQGWYF.

This clonotype showed up just once. The chain joins TRBV3-1 to TRBJ2-7; TRBD2 matches 8 bases. The ends lost 5 bases at V and 4 bases at J; junction bases unmatched: 4. This CDR3 spans 13 amino acids. Germline V lookup: CDR1 LGHDT, CDR2 YNNKEL (reference sequence). The CDR3 protein is CASSARGGYEQYF. The CDR3 coding sequence is TGTGCCAGCAGCGCTCGGGGGGGATACGAGCAGTACTTC.

Here the CDR3 DNA reads TGCAGTGCTAGAGAGGACGGAAACACTGAAGCTTTCTTT. This codes for CSAREDGNTEAFF. V gene TRBV20-1 combines with J gene TRBJ1-1; D gene uncertain. The germline CDR1 and CDR2 sequences are DFQATT and SNEGSKA (reference sequence). The V gene lost 0 bases and the J gene lost 2 bases, with 7 bases spanning the gap. The CDR3 runs to 13 residues.

J is TRBJ2-3 and V is TRBV7-2; TRBD2 aligns across 9 bases. This CDR3 is built from 14 residues. CDR1 SGHTA and CDR2 FQGNSA come from the germline V gene. The trim removed 4 bases at V and 4 bases at J, leaving 3 bases unmatched. CDR3 sequence reads: CASSSSSGADTQYF. The DNA for the CDR3 is TGTGCCAGCAGCTCCTCTAGCGGGGCAGATACGCAGTATTTT.

The chain employs TRBV12-3 or TRBV12-4 and TRBJ1-2; no clear D. The CDR3 runs to 14 residues. V gave up 5 bases and J gave up 4 bases, with 14 bases separating them. CDR3 nucleotide sequence: TGTGCCAGCAGTAGGGTTATTTCGGGCTATGGCTACACCTTC. Its translation: CASSRVISGYGYTF.

The chain links TRBV4-3 to TRBJ2-5, with 8 bases matching TRBD2. Germline loops: CDR1 LGHNA, CDR2 YSLEER. The CDR3 consists of 15 residues. V was pared by 0 bases and J by 4 bases, with 4 bases of the junction left unmatched. The CDR3 reads CASSQDQRGSETQYF. The CDR3 DNA reads as TGCGCCAGCAGCCAAGATCAGCGGGGGTCAGAGACCCAGTACTTC.

The chain has TRBV19 and TRBJ1-1, with D hard to call. This CDR3 comprises 11 residues. The germline CDR1 and CDR2 sequences are LNHDA and SQIVND (reference sequence). V was pared by 4 bases and J by 3 bases, with 3 bases between. The CDR3: CASSKYTEAFF. In DNA form, the CDR3 reads TGTGCCAGTAGTAAATACACTGAAGCTTTCTTT.

This chain joins TRBV29-1 and TRBJ1-1; a weak D match, TRBD1 (6 bases). Germline V gives CDR1 SQVTM, CDR2 ANQGSEA. The ends were cut back, 5 bases at V and 0 bases at J, with 10 bases in the middle. This CDR3 has 13 residues. The CDR3 region has the DNA TGCAGCGTTCGACAGGTTCTGAACACTGAAGCTTTCTTT. Its translation: CSVRQVLNTEAFF.

The chain couples TRBV7-9 to TRBJ2-1; D is unresolved. Trimming took off 7 bases at V and 8 bases at J, with 9 bases between the two ends. There are 11 residues in the CDR3. CDR1 SEHNR and CDR2 FQNEAQ come from the germline V gene (reference sequence). In nucleotides, the CDR3 is TGTGCCAGCAAGATAGGCGATGAGCAGTTCTTC. Translating it yields CASKIGDEQFF.

This clonotype was counted once. DNA of the CDR3: TGTGCCACCAGCAGAGCGGTAGGGACCTACGTAGAGCAGTACTTC. Translation: CATSRAVGTYVEQYF. The gene calls are TRBV15 and TRBJ2-7; the D gene could be TRBD1 or TRBD2 (5 bases each). The CDR3 sequence is 15 residues long. CDR1 is LNHNV and CDR2 is YYDKDF in the germline V gene (reference sequence). V was cut by 1 base and J by 7 bases, with 17 bases left in between. The full variable domain, completed using reference TRBV15 and TRBJ2-7, is DAMVIQNPRYQVTQFGKPVTLSCSQTLNHNVMYWYQQKSSQAPKLLFHYYDKDFNNEADTPDNFQSRRPNTSFCFLDIRSPGLGDTAMYLCATSRAVGTYVEQYFGPGTRLTVT.

The rearrangement uses TRBV3-1 and TRBJ2-3; D may match TRBD1 or TRBD2 (5 bases each). The germline V and J ends were trimmed by 4 bases and 4 bases, with 9 bases remaining between them. This CDR3 is 13 amino acids long. In germline, CDR1 is LGHDT, CDR2 YNNKEL (reference sequence). CDR3 residues: CASSRDPSDTQYF. The CDR3 nucleotides read TGTGCCAGCAGCCGGGACCCCTCAGATACGCAGTATTTT.

The genes are TRBV20-1 and TRBJ2-1; D perhaps matches TRBD2 (7 bases). V lost 4 bases to trimming and J lost 2 bases, with 12 bases between them. CDR3 length: 14 residues. Per germline, CDR1 DFQATT and CDR2 SNEGSKA (reference sequence). CDR3 sequence reads: CSANRGGAYNEQFF. The CDR3, as DNA: TGCAGTGCTAATAGAGGGGGGGCCTACAATGAGCAGTTCTTC.

The J gene is TRBJ1-2, the V gene TRBV3-1, with 7 bases that match TRBD1. V trimming: 7 bases; J trimming: 7 bases; junction bases outside the gene matches: 12. Per the germline V gene, CDR1 is LGHDT and CDR2 is YNNKEL (reference sequence). The CDR3 has 14 amino acids. CDR3 sequence (DNA): TGTGCCAGCACCAACAGGGGCGGGGGTGTTGGCTACACCTTC. Translated: CASTNRGGGVGYTF.

The rearrangement uses TRBV4-3 and TRBJ2-5; no definite D call. V lost 0 bases and J lost 5, with 10 bases in between. There are 14 residues in the CDR3. Germline V gives CDR1 LGHNA, CDR2 YSLEER. CDR3 sequence (DNA): TGCGCCAGCAGCCAAGATCGGTTTTTGGAGACCCAGTACTTC. Protein sequence: CASSQDRFLETQYF.